The entry that follows covers one T cell receptor (beta chain) sequence. This sample was taken from a study of blood T cell repertoires in COVID-19. About the study: Whether acute or convalescent, the COVID-19 samples came from the United States, Italy and Spain. The analysed material was cDNA or gDNA that came from T cells, B-cell-depleted T cells, or PBMCs.

Methods used by the authors: Counts of nucleated cells, estimated from reference gene primer amplification, were obtained. Clones were sequenced by immunoSEQ multiplex PCR, and TCRdb holds only the in-frame ones, with some missing. That table furnishes V, J and clone size, whereas the DNA furnished D and trimming. The sample lists roughly 110,000 clones; about 79% were seen once. Seattle enrolled patients during active infection and tracked them longitudinally. The CDR3 spans 14 residues. Germline V gene lookup returns CDR1 SGHTS and CDR2 YDEGEE. V was pared by 5 bases and J by 5 bases, with 5 bases of the junction left unmatched.

This sequence was found in a man of 80 years or more with COVID-19, enrolled during active disease. The sample taken for sequencing was peripheral blood. V is TRBV5-8 and J is TRBJ2-7, with 12 positions matching TRBD2. The CDR3 protein is CASRRLAGVDEQYF. DNA for the CDR3: TGTGCCAGCAGAAGACTAGCGGGAGTGGACGAGCAGTACTTC.